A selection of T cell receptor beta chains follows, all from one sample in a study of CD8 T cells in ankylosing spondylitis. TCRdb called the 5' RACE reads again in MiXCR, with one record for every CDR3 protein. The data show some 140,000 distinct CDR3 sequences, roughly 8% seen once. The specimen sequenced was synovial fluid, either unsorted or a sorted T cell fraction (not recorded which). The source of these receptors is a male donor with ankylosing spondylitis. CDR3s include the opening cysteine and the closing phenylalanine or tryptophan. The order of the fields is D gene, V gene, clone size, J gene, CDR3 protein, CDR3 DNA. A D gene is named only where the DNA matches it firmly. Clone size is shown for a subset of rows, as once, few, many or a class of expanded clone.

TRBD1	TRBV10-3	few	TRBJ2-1	CAISESKGQGSSEQFF	TGTGCCATCAGTGAGTCGAAGGGACAGGGAAGCAGTGAGCAGTTCTTC
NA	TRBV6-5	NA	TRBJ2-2	CASSYSYLRTGELFF	TGTGCCAGCAGTTACTCATACCTTCGAACCGGGGAGCTGTTTTTT
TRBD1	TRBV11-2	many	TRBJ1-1	CASSAQPTGAEAFF	TGTGCCAGCAGTGCTCAGCCCACAGGGGCTGAAGCTTTCTTT
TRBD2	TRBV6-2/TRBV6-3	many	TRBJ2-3	CASSYRTSGGRTDTQYF	TGTGCCAGCAGTTACCGGACTAGCGGGGGACGCACAGATACGCAGTATTTT
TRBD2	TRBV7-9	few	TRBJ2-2	CASSSRTSGQTGELFF	TGTGCCAGCAGCAGCCGGACTAGCGGACAGACCGGGGAGCTGTTTTTT
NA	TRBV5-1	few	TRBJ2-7	CASKAEPVYEQYF	TGCGCCAGTAAAGCGGAGCCGGTTTACGAGCAGTACTTC
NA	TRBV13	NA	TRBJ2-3	CASSSRTLGDTQYF	TGTGCCAGCAGCTCCAGGACGCTCGGAGATACGCAGTATTTT
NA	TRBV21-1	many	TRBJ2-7	CASSPQDSLHEQYF	TGTGCCAGCAGCCCCCAGGACAGCCTTCACGAGCAGTACTTC
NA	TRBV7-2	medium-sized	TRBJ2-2	CASSPTWNVGELFF	TGTGCCAGCAGCCCCACTTGGAACGTCGGGGAGCTGTTTTTT
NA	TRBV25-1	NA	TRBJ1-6	CASRGERASPLHF	TGTGCCAGCAGGGGGGAGAGGGCTTCACCCCTCCACTTT
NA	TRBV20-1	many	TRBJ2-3	CSARDVTGTDTQYF	TGCAGTGCTAGAGATGTGACAGGCACAGATACGCAGTATTTT
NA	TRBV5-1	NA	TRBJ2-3	CASSFSGYTDTQYF	TGCGCCAGCAGCTTTTCCGGTTACACAGATACGCAGTATTTT
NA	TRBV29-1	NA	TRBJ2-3	CSVGRGGGDTQYF	TGCAGCGTTGGTAGGGGCGGAGGGGATACGCAGTATTTT
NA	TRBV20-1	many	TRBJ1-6	CSASHGMEDSPLHF	TGCAGTGCTAGTCACGGAATGGAGGATTCACCCCTCCACTTT
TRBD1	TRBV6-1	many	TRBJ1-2	CASTFGQGNDGYTF	TGTGCCAGCACCTTTGGACAGGGTAACGATGGCTACACCTTC
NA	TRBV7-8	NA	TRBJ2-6	CASSLGDGANVLTF	TGTGCCAGCAGCCTGGGAGATGGGGCCAACGTCCTGACTTTC
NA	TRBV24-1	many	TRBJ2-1	CATSDQFATREQFF	TGTGCCACCAGTGATCAATTCGCGACCCGGGAGCAGTTCTTC
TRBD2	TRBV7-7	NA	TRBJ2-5	CASSSMGGLAGQETQYF	TGTGCTAGCAGCTCGATGGGAGGACTAGCGGGCCAAGAGACCCAGTACTTC
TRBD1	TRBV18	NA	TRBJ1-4	CASSRDRGSHEKLFF	TGTGCCAGCTCTCGGGACAGGGGGAGTCACGAAAAACTGTTTTTT
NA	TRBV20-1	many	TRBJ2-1	CSARDARTYNEQFF	TGCAGTGCTCGGGACGCGAGGACGTACAATGAGCAGTTCTTC
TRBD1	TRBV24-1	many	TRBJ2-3	CATSLPGTGIDTQYF	TGTGCCACCAGTCTTCCCGGGACAGGGATTGATACGCAGTATTTT
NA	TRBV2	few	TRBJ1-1	CASHRDTEAFF	TGTGCCAGCCACAGAGACACTGAAGCTTTCTTT
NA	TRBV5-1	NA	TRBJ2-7	CASSWDNAYEQYF	TGCGCCAGCAGCTGGGACAACGCCTACGAGCAGTACTTC
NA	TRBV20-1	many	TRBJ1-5	CSAREGIFNQPQHF	TGCAGTGCTCGTGAAGGGATTTTCAATCAGCCCCAGCATTTT
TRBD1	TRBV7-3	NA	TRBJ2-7	CASSSEPGQSYEQYF	TGTGCCAGCAGCTCTGAACCGGGACAGTCCTACGAGCAGTACTTC
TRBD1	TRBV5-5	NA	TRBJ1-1	CASSWGTGYTEAFF	TGTGCCAGCAGCTGGGGGACAGGGTACACTGAAGCTTTCTTT
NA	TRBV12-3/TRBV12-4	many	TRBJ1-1	CASSRTENTEAFF	TGTGCCAGCAGCCGGACGGAGAACACTGAAGCTTTCTTT
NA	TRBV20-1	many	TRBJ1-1	CSARADFNTEAFF	TGCAGTGCCAGAGCGGACTTTAACACTGAAGCTTTCTTT
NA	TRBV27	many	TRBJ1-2	CASKGEDYGYTF	TGTGCCAGCAAGGGGGAAGACTATGGCTACACCTTC
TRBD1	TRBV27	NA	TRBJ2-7	CASSLRQGISYEQYF	TGTGCCAGCAGTTTAAGACAGGGAATCTCCTACGAGCAGTACTTC
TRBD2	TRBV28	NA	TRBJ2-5	CASSQLAGWQETQYF	TGTGCCAGCAGTCAACTAGCGGGCTGGCAAGAGACCCAGTACTTC
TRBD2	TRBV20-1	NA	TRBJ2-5	CSAPKSGSGETQYF	TGCAGTGCGCCCAAGAGCGGGAGCGGGGAGACCCAGTACTTC
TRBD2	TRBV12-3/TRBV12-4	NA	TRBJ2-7	CASSALGGLAGPGQYF	TGTGCCAGCAGCGCTCTGGGGGGACTAGCGGGGCCCGGGCAGTACTTC
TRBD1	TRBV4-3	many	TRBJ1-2	CASSPGQGSNYGYTF	TGCGCCAGCAGCCCCGGACAGGGAAGTAACTATGGCTACACCTTC
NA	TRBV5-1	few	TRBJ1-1	CASSLTSEGGTEAFF	TGCGCCAGCAGCTTGACTTCGGAAGGGGGAACTGAAGCTTTCTTT
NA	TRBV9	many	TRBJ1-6	CASSESVWNSPLHF	TGTGCCAGCAGCGAGTCGGTGTGGAATTCACCCCTCCACTTT
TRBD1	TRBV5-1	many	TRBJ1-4	CASSMGTGWDEKLFF	TGCGCCAGCAGCATGGGGACAGGGTGGGATGAAAAACTGTTTTTT